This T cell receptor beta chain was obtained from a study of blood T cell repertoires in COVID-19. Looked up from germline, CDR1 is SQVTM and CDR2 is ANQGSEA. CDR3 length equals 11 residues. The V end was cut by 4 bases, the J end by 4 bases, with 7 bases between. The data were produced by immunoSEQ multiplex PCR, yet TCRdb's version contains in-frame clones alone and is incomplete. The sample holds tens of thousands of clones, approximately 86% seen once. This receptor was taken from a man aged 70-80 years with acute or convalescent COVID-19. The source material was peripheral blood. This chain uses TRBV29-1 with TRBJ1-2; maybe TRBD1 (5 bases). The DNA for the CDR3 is TGCAGCGTTGCCGGGGGCTATGGCTACACCTTC. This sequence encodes CSVAGGYGYTF.